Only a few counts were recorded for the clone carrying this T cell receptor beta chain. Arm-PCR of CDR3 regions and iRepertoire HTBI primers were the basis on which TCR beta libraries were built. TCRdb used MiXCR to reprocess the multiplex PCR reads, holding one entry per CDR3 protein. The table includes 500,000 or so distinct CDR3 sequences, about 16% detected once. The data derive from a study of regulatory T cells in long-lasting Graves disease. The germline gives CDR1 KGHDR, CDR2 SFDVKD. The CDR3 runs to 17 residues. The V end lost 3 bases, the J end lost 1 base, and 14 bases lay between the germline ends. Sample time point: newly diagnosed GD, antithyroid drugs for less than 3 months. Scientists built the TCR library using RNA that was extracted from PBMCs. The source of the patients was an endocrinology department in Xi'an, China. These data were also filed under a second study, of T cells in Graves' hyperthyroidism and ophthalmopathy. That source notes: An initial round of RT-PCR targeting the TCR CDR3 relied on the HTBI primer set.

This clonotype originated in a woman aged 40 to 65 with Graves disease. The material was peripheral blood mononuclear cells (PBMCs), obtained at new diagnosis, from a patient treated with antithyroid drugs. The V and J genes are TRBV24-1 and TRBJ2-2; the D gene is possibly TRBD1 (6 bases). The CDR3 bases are TGTGCCACCAGTGATGCGCCGGGACACCGGAACACCGGGGAGCTGTTTTTT. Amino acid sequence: CATSDAPGHRNTGELFF.